This TCR beta chain was recorded in a study of a mutant IDH1 vaccine in newly diagnosed glioma. Study in general: Across weeks 1, 3, 5, 7, 11, 15, 19 and 23, patients received a vaccination each time, eight in all. Previous care, which was radiotherapy, temozolomide, or both, most often involved both.

The time point was: week 23, last vaccination. Each dose of the vaccine consisted of 300 ug of mutant IDH1 20-mer peptide, with topical imiquimod. The repertoire was sequenced with immunoSEQ multiplex PCR; TCRdb's copy has only in-frame clones and lacks some. The sample includes 60,000 to 100,000 clones, 85% of them seen just once. CDR1 LNHNV and CDR2 YYDKDF come from the germline V gene (reference sequence). The germline V and J ends were trimmed by 7 bases and 1 base, with 19 bases remaining between them. The length of the CDR3 is 16 residues. Of note for this clone: Its specificity is unknown.

Sequenced material: PBMCs, taken from a glioma patient whose treatment included an IDH1 peptide vaccine. This chain links TRBV15 with TRBJ1-1, with no clear D. The source of this sequence is a woman aged 45-60 years with glioma. The CDR3 reads CATTARNKGRNTEAFF. CDR3 DNA: TGTGCCACCACCGCGCGGAACAAGGGAAGGAACACTGAAGCTTTCTTT.